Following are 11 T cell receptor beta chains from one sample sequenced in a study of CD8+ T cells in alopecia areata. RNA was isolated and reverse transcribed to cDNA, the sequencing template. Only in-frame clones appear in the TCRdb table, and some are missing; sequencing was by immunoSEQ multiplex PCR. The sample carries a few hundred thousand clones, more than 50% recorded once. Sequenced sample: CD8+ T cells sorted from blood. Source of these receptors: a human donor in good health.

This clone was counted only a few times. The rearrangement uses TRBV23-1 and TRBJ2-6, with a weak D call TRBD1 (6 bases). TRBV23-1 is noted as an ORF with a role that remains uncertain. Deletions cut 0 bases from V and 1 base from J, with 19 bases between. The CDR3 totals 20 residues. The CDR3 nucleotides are TGCGCCAGCAGTCAATCGAGGGACACCTACCCGACATCTGGGGCCAACGTCCTGACTTTC. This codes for CASSQSRDTYPTSGANVLTF.

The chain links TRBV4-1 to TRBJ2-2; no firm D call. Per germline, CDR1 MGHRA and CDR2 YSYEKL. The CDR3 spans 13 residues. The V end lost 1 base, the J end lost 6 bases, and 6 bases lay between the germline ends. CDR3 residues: CASSQVGSGELFF. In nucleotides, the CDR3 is TGCGCCAGCAGCCAAGTCGGCTCCGGGGAGCTGTTTTTT.

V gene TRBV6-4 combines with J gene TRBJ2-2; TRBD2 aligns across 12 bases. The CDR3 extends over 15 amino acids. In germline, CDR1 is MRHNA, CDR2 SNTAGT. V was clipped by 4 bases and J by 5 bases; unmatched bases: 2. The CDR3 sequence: CASSGLAGETGELFF. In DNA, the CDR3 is TGTGCCAGCAGTGGACTAGCGGGGGAGACCGGGGAGCTGTTTTTT.

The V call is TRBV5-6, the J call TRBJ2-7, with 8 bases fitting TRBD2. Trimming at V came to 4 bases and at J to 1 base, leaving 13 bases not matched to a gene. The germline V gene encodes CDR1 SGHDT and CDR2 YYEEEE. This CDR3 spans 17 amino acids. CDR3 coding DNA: TGTGCCAGCAGCCTTCAGCGGAGCGGGGGCTTTTCCTACGAGCAGTACTTC. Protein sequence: CASSLQRSGGFSYEQYF.

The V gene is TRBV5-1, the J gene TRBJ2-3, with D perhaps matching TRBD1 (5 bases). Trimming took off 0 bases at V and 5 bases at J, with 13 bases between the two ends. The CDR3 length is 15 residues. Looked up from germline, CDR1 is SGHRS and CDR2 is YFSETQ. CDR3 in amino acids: CASSLEQVLGDTQYF. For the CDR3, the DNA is TGCGCCAGCAGCTTGGAACAGGTGCTCGGAGATACGCAGTATTTT.

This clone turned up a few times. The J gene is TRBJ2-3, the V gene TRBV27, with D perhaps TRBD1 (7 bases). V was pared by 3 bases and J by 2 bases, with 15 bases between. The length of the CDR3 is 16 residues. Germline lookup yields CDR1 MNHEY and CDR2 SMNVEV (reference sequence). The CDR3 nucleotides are TGTGCCAGCAGTTTTTGGGCGGGACAGTACACAGATACGCAGTATTTT. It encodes CASSFWAGQYTDTQYF.

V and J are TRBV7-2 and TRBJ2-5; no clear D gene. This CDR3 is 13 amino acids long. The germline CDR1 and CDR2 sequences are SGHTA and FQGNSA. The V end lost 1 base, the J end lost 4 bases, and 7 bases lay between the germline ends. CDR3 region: CASSLDVGETQYF. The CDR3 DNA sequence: TGTGCCAGCAGCTTAGACGTGGGAGAGACCCAGTACTTC.

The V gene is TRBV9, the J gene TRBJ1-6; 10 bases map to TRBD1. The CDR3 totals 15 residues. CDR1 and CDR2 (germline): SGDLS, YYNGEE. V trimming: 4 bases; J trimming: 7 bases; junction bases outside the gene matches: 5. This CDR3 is CASSFRDRGNSPLHF. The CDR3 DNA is TGTGCCAGCAGCTTCCGGGACAGGGGAAATTCACCCCTCCACTTT.

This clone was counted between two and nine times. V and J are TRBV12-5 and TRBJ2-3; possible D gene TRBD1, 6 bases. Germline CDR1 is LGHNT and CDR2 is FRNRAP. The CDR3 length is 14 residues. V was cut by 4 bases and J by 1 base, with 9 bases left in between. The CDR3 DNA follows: TGTGCTAGTGGTTGGTCAGGGGGCACAGATACGCAGTATTTT. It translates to CASGWSGGTDTQYF.

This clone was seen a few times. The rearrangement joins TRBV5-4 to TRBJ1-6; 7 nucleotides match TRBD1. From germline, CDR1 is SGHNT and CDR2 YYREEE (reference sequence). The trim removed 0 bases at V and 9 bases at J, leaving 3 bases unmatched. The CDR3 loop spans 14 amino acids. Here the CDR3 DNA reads TGTGCCAGCAGCTTGGGACAGGGAGCTTCACCCCTCCACTTT. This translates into CASSLGQGASPLHF.

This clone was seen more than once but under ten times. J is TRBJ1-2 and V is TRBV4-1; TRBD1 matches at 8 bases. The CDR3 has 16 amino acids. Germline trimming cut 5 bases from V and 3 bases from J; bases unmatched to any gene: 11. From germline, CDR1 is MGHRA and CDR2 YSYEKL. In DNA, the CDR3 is TGCGCCAGCAGCAAACCGACAGGGGATAGAGACTATGGCTACACCTTC. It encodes CASSKPTGDRDYGYTF.